This section outlines one TCR beta chain sequence together with its context. One entry per CDR3 protein results from TCRdb running MiXCR on the 5' RACE reads. The sample lists under 250,000 distinct CDR3 sequences, about 11% seen once, with around 3.3% in the top ten. This sample was taken from a study of T-cell memory formation after mild COVID-19. The sequenced material came from PBMCs or a T cell subset sorted from them (not recorded which). The sequence was collected from a man between 18 and 35 years old who had mild COVID-19 (a few samples of this study predate the infection). Cell type and time point are not known.

The CDR3 bases are TGTGCCAGCAGCACGGGATACACAGATACGCAGTATTTT. It specifies CASSTGYTDTQYF. The chain recombines TRBV6-5 with TRBJ2-3; D is perhaps TRBD2 (5 bases). This CDR3 has 13 amino acids. V lost 6 bases and J 2 bases, leaving 9 bases between the germline ends. The germline gives CDR1 MNHEY, CDR2 SVGAGI.